This entry lists 3 T cell receptor beta chains sequenced from one sample in a study of human T cells and chemical hapten exposure. Specified time point: patch test 1, 2 weeks after DPC sensitization. Treatment meaning: therapeutic diphenylcyclopropenone sensitization with weekly scalp DPC. TCRdb reanalysed the RACE reads using MiXCR and keeps one entry per CDR3 protein. The sample records under 450,000 distinct CDR3 sequences, more than 4.5% being singletons. Specimen: whole blood, collected in connection with sensitization to the hapten diphenylcyclopropenone (DPC). Receptors were obtained from a woman in her 50s with alopecia areata. Some clones in this sample may be carry-over from other donors' samples.

In its sample, this clonotype was seen many times. This chain joins TRBV20-1 and TRBJ1-5; tentative D call: TRBD1 (5 bases). CDR1 and CDR2 (germline): DFQATT, SNEGSKA (reference sequence). The CDR3 runs to 15 residues. The V gene lost 6 bases and the J gene lost 3 bases, with 18 bases spanning the gap. The CDR3 reads CSASPTAGVNQPQHF. The CDR3 DNA sequence: TGCAGTGCGTCCCCCACGGCGGGGGTCAATCAGCCCCAGCATTTT.

This clonotype was detected ten times or more. The J gene is TRBJ2-3, the V gene TRBV4-1; 9 nucleotides match TRBD2. CDR1 MGHRA and CDR2 YSYEKL come from the germline V gene. The CDR3 consists of 18 residues. Trimming cost V 0 bases and J 2 bases; bases outside gene matches: 9. In DNA, the CDR3 is TGCGCCAGCAGCCAAGATTGGGCTAGCGGGGCCCCCACAGATACGCAGTATTTT. The encoded protein is CASSQDWASGAPTDTQYF.

This clonotype has a count of ten or more. This chain links TRBV9 with TRBJ2-1; D call uncertain. Trimming left V 5 bases short and J 8 bases short, with 11 bases between. Germline V gives CDR1 SGDLS, CDR2 YYNGEE. The CDR3 has 12 residues. Here the CDR3 reads CASRLPRDEQFF. The CDR3 region has the DNA TGTGCCAGCAGGTTACCTCGGGATGAGCAGTTCTTC.